A selection of T cell receptor beta chains follows, all from one sample in a study of blood T cell repertoires in COVID-19. TCRdb's copy holds only in-frame clones and misses some; the assay was immunoSEQ multiplex PCR. The sample lists some 97,000 clones, 80% to 90% occurring once. Sequencing used PBMCs or T cells enriched from blood (not recorded which). These receptors were obtained from a woman aged 45-59 years who had recovered from COVID-19. CDR3s leave out the opening cysteine and the closing phenylalanine or tryptophan.

>TRBV19
ASNMQPAGQGLPGELF
>TRBV5-4
ASSLGSGTGNLYEQY
>TRBV7-6
ASSLANRGRGLLGDYGYT
>TRBV20-1
SASQLAGGITDTQY
>TRBV27
ASSLGETQY
>TRBV2
ASSVGGGVNEKLF
>TRBV15
ATSRRAGESEKLF
>TRBV7-9
ASSHGLAGVGIQETQY
>TRBV7-8
ASRYGQGSTEAF
>TRBV5-1
ASSSDRVEQY
>TRBV6-6
ASSPSGTTYEQY
>TRBV5-1
ASSLATGDIRELF
>TRBV27
ASSLLGGGRYEQY
>TRBV28
ASSLTEMEGALADTQY
>TRBV5-8
ASSTGTGGSSETQY
>TRBV25-1
ASRGIRRSQETQY
>TRBV13
ASSFGGAAGANSPLH
>TRBV30
AWRPGRGESNQPQH
>TRBV12-3/TRBV12-4
ASSSGGTYEQY
>TRBV7-3
ASSLSSGTAYEQY
>TRBV11-2
ASSVRGQPQH
>TRBV6-5
ASSKTGVESYEQY
>TRBV19
ASSITGIHEQF
>TRBV6-1
ASSEPGGAEQPQH
>TRBV3-1/TRBV3-2
ASSQEGPGF
>TRBV11-2
ASSPQQNMNTEAF
>TRBV6-6
ASSYAGNNQPQH